This entry describes one T cell receptor beta chain. The target of this receptor is not known. Per-base qualities were not stored, and no clone one base away is much larger. Reading from cysteine to phenylalanine, the CDR3 counts 14 amino acids. The entry retains the CDR3 DNA only, 42 bases that are in frame from base 1. V is shortened by 4 bases, J by 1 base, and the region joining them spans 11 bases. From the germline V gene, CDR1 is SGHRS and CDR2 is YFSETQ. Preparation of the library involved the immunoSEQ multiplex PCR assay. Rearranged TCR beta chain sequences were amplified with the hsTCRB Kit following the manufacturer's protocol. An Illumina MiSeq was used to sequence the TCRB libraries. In the paper's pipeline: The proprietary platform of the kit vendor was used for demultiplexing, trimming and gene mapping. TCRdb retrieved this table from immuneACCESS and kept in-frame rearrangements only. Not all clones are present; in checked studies, unresolved V genes account for under half, and no reason is known for the remainder. D and trimming come from the DNA, and the V and J calls and clone size come from that table. This sample comprises about 46,000 clones, approximately 84% of them detected only once. The top ten constitute around 4% of the sample.

The record originates from a study of a mutant IDH1 vaccine in newly diagnosed glioma (dated by TCRdb to about 2021). Context from the whole study: Vaccination started 4-6 weeks after radiotherapy alone, or was given together with temozolomide cycles in the groups whose treatment included chemotherapy. The week-35 safety follow-up took place at visit V12, and the week-47 end of study took place at visit V13. Peripheral blood was drawn at six visits: V03 (baseline), V05, V07, V10, V12 and V13. Prior to enrollment, standard therapy consisting of radiotherapy alone, temozolomide alone, or radiochemotherapy with temozolomide had been administered to patients, with the combination being received by most patients. Longitudinal TCRB deep sequencing was performed for fewer than 30 treated patients wherever samples were available for exploratory analyses. Of the approximately 33 treated patients, approximately 62% were male and around 38% were female, and a mean age of roughly 37 years was recorded.

Results the study describes overall, beyond this receptor: PBMC samples for TCRB deep sequencing were selected based on availability. Immune responses induced by the vaccine were seen in over 80% of patients across multiple MHC alleles. Pseudoprogression appeared unrelated to alterations in the top peripheral T cell clonotypes detected by TCRB sequencing. According to the authors, sample limitations meant that analyses of patient blood samples could not be reproduced.

In light of the paper, this sample's time point label describes: week 47, end of study. Each vaccine dose was 300 ug of a 20-mer mutant IDH1 peptide in Montanide, given subcutaneously with topical imiquimod. Eight vaccinations were administered to patients in weeks 1, 3, 5, 7, 11, 15, 19 and 23, corresponding to visits V03 through V10. The donors had newly diagnosed IDH1-mutant astrocytomas of WHO grade 3 or 4 that showed loss of nuclear ATRX. The samples were drawn from NOA16, a multicentre, single-arm, open-label phase I trial in Germany that tested a mutant IDH1 peptide vaccine in humans for the first time. The DNeasy Blood and Tissue Kit was used to extract genomic DNA from EDTA blood for TCRB sequencing.

This receptor was identified in a woman in her 30s with glioma. Some clones in this sample may be carry-over from other donors' samples. The V and J segments used are TRBV5-1 and TRBJ1-1, and the D gene may be TRBD1, 5 bases matching. This specimen consisted of PBMCs, obtained from a glioma patient whose treatment included an IDH1 peptide vaccine. This receptor has the CDR3 CASSVGRTNTEAFF. At the DNA level, the sequence is TGCGCCAGCAGCGTGGGACGGACGAACACTGAAGCTTTCTTT.